This T cell receptor beta chain was observed in a study of T cells in Graves' hyperthyroidism and ophthalmopathy. Study-level findings and limits: Most expanded thyroid clonotypes above 0.001 recurred in blood. Ophthalmopathy was told apart from stable hyperthyroidism by a 13 V-J model.

Patients aged 18 to 65 had newly diagnosed hyperthyroidism that had lasted under 2 months. Researchers barred patients who had uncontrolled infection, other autoimmune disease, pregnancy or lactation. Researchers took RNA transcripts and amplified the TCR beta CDR3 regions from them. RT-PCR in the first round (using the HTBI primer set) targeted the TCR CDR3. TCRdb independently ran MiXCR on the multiplex PCR reads; one entry per CDR3 protein. The table records 540,000 or so distinct CDR3 sequences, 15% to 19% of them present only once. This clonotype occurred a few times. Antigen: not known. The CDR3 runs 15 residues. J gave up 2 bases and V 7 bases, and 10 bases lay outside the gene matches. The germline gives CDR1 SEHNR, CDR2 FQNEAQ (reference sequence).

The receptor was derived from a woman aged 25 to 39 with Graves' hyperthyroidism. The chain has TRBV7-9 and TRBJ1-2; 7 bases match TRBD1. The specimen was blood. The CDR3 region has the DNA TGTGCCAGCAACACTGCAACAGGGGTAAACTATGGCTACACCTTC. Translated: CASNTATGVNYGYTF.